This is a list of T cell receptor beta chains from one sample in a study of T cell changes during pregnancy in multiple sclerosis. The assay was immunoSEQ multiplex PCR, and TCRdb's table has in-frame clones only and misses some. The profile shows approximately 61,000 clones, approximately 91% of them singletons. The sequenced sample was peripheral blood, obtained in the first trimester of pregnancy. Every receptor here comes from a female donor with multiple sclerosis, enrolled in a pregnancy study. CDR3s include the opening cysteine and the closing phenylalanine or tryptophan. A D gene is named only where the DNA matches it firmly. Clone size is given for some rows only: seen once, a few or many times, or a class if the clone is expanded.

CASSDSWGTHTDTQYF | TGTGCCAGCAGTGACTCCTGGGGGACTCACACAGATACGCAGTATTTT | TRBJ2-3 | . | TRBV6-4 | .
CSSLVGQGGTEAFF | TGCAGCTCCCTGGTGGGACAGGGGGGCACTGAAGCTTTCTTT | TRBJ1-1 | TRBD1 | TRBV29-1 | .
CASSLGEYTEAFF | TGTGCCAGCAGTTTAGGGGAGTACACTGAAGCTTTCTTT | TRBJ1-1 | . | TRBV28 | many
CASSLTGGTYEQYF | TGTGCCAGCAGTCTGACAGGGGGAACCTACGAGCAGTACTTC | TRBJ2-7 | TRBD1 | TRBV6-6 | once
CASSFMGLAGNEQFF | TGTGCCAGCAGCTTCATGGGACTAGCGGGGAATGAGCAGTTCTTC | TRBJ2-1 | TRBD2 | TRBV7-2 | .
CASFPGQGVDTQYF | TGCGCCAGCTTTCCGGGACAGGGAGTAGATACGCAGTATTTT | TRBJ2-3 | TRBD1 | TRBV5-1 | .
CASSLDPTAGGGVF | TGCGCCAGCAGCTTGGACCCTACGGCGGGAGGGGGTGTCTTC | TRBJ2-1 | TRBD2 | TRBV5-1 | .
CASSYAGQPQHF | TGTGCCAGCAGTTACGCGGGGCAGCCCCAGCATTTT | TRBJ1-5 | . | TRBV27 | .
CASSPGTGLVSYEQYF | TGCGCCAGCAGCCCGGGGACAGGGTTGGTATCCTACGAGCAGTACTTC | TRBJ2-7 | TRBD1 | TRBV5-1 | once
CASSEGGQGFFRYGYTF | TGTGCCAGCAGCGAGGGGGGACAGGGTTTTTTTAGGTATGGCTACACCTTC | TRBJ1-2 | TRBD1 | TRBV9 | .
CASSVGQGVKNIQYF | TGTGCCAGCAGCGTTGGTCAGGGGGTCAAAAACATTCAGTACTTC | TRBJ2-4 | TRBD1 | TRBV9 | .
CAWTIWGSSNTGELFF | TGTGCCTGGACCATCTGGGGCTCCTCGAACACCGGGGAGCTGTTTTTT | TRBJ2-2 | . | TRBV30 | .
CASRERDTSTTNEKLFF | TGCGCCAGCAGGGAGCGGGACACAAGTACAACTAATGAAAAACTGTTTTTT | TRBJ1-4 | . | TRBV4-1 | .
CASRLRQGNYNEQFF | TGTGCCAGTAGATTAAGACAGGGGAACTACAATGAGCAGTTCTTC | TRBJ2-1 | TRBD1 | TRBV19 | .
CASSLGATDTQYF | TGCGCCAGCAGCTTGGGGGCCACAGATACGCAGTATTTT | TRBJ2-3 | . | TRBV5-1 | .
CASSHPSMGGSTEAFF | TGCGCCAGCAGCCACCCATCCATGGGGGGGTCCACTGAAGCTTTCTTT | TRBJ1-1 | . | TRBV4-3 | .
CASSFGQGGNYEQYF | TGCGCCAGCAGCTTCGGACAGGGGGGTAACTACGAGCAGTACTTC | TRBJ2-7 | TRBD1 | TRBV5-1 | .
CASTEQGAVNTEAFF | TGTGCCAGCACCGAACAGGGGGCGGTTAACACTGAAGCTTTCTTT | TRBJ1-1 | TRBD1 | TRBV6-1 | once
CATKTTASGGAYEQYF | TGTGCCACCAAAACCACGGCTAGCGGGGGGGCCTACGAGCAGTACTTC | TRBJ2-7 | TRBD2 | TRBV19 | once